This entry describes one TCR beta chain. The PCR contained 60 Vbeta and 13 Jbeta primers. This table comes from immunoSEQ multiplex PCR, and its TCRdb copy is limited to in-frame clones, with some not included. The profile shows 120,000 to 150,000 clones, about 73% of them singletons. The sample belongs to a study of cytomegalovirus exposure and HLA in healthy donors. The CDR3 runs to 13 residues. Deletions cut 2 bases from V and 4 bases from J, with 6 bases between. Germline lookup yields CDR1 SGHKS and CDR2 YYEKEE (reference sequence). Sequencing was carried out using PBMCs. The V gene is TRBV5-5, the J gene TRBJ1-4; D not certain. The receptor's source is a man between 40 and 49 years old in good health and CMV-seropositive. CDR3 residues: CASSFGSNEKLFF. The CDR3 coding sequence is TGTGCCAGCAGCTTCGGTAGTAATGAAAAACTGTTTTTT.